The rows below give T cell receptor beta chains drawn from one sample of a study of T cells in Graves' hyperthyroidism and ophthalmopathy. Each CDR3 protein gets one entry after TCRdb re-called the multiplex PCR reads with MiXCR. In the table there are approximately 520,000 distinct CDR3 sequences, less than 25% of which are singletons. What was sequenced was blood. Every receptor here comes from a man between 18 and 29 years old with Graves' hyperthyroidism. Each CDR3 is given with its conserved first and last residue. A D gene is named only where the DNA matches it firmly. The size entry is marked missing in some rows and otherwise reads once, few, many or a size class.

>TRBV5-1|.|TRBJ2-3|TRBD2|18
CASSFPGLAGVTKDTQYF
TGCGCCAGCAGCTTCCCAGGACTAGCGGGGGTTACTAAGGATACGCAGTATTTT
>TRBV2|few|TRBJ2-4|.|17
CASSEAGSRSAKSIKYF
TGTGCCAGCAGTGAAGCGGGATCTCGATCGGCCAAAAGCATTAAGTACTTC
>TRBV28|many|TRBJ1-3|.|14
CASSLGNSGNTIYF
TGTGCCAGCAGCCTAGGAAACTCTGGAAACACCATATATTTT
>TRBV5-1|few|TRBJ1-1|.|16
CASSLMVGQGNTEAFF
TGCGCCAGCAGCTTGATGGTGGGGCAAGGGAACACTGAAGCTTTCTTT
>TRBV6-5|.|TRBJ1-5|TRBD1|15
CASSNSGQSNQPQHF
TGTGCCAGCAGTAACTCGGGACAGTCTAATCAGCCCCAGCATTTT
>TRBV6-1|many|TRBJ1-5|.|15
CASSPGTVSNQPQHF
TGTGCCAGCAGTCCCGGGACGGTAAGCAATCAGCCCCAGCATTTT
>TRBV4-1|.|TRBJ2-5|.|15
CASSQIGGRGETQYF
TGCGCCAGCAGCCAAATTGGGGGCCGGGGAGAGACCCAGTACTTC
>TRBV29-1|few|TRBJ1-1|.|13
CSVAPLAATEAFF
TGCAGCGTTGCCCCCCTGGCGGCCACTGAAGCTTTCTTT
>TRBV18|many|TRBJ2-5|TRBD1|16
CASSPPYPGGQETQYF
TGTGCCAGCTCACCACCGTACCCAGGGGGCCAAGAGACCCAGTACTTC
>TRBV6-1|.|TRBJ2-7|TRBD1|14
CASRAGTGLYEQYF
TGTGCCAGCAGAGCAGGGACAGGGCTTTACGAGCAGTACTTC
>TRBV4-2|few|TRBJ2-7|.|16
CASSQAASPRTYEQYF
TGTGCCAGCAGCCAAGCGGCTAGCCCTCGGACCTACGAGCAGTACTTC
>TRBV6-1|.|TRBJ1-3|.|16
CASRRAGGHSGNTIYF
TGTGCCAGCAGAAGAGCCGGAGGACACTCTGGAAACACCATATATTTT
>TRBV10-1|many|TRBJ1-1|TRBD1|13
CASRGDRESVAFF
TGCGCCAGCAGAGGGGACAGGGAATCGGTAGCTTTCTTT
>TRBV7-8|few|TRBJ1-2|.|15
CASSPRLVGRYGYTF
TGTGCCAGCAGCCCCAGATTGGTGGGACGGTATGGCTACACCTTC
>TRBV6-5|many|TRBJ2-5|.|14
CASSAGRERETQYF
TGTGCCAGCAGCGCCGGCAGGGAAAGGGAGACCCAGTACTTC
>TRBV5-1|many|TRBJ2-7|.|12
CASSLAGSEQYF
TGCGCCAGCAGCCTGGCGGGTAGCGAGCAGTACTTC
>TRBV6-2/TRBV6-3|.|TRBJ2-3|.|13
CASSYAPQDTQYF
TGTGCCAGCAGTTACGCCCCTCAAGATACGCAGTATTTT